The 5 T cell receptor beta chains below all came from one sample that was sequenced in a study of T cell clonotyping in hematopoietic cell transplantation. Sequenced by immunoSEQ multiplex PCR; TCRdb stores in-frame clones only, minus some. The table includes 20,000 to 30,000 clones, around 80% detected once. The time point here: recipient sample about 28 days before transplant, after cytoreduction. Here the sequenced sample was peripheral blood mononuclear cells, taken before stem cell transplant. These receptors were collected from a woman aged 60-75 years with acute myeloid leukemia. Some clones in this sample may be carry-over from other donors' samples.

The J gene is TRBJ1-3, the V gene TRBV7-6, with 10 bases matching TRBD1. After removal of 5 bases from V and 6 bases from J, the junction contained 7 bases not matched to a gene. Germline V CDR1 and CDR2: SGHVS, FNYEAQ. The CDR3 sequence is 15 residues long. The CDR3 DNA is TGTGCCAGCAGCCCGACAGGGGGCCTAACAAACACCATATATTTT. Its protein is CASSPTGGLTNTIYF.

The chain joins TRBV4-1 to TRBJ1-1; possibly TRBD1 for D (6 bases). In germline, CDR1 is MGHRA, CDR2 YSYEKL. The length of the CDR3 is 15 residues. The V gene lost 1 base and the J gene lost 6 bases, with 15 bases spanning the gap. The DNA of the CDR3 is TGCGCCAGCAGCCAAGGCCTGGGGGCGCCATCTGAAGCTTTCTTT. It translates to CASSQGLGAPSEAFF.

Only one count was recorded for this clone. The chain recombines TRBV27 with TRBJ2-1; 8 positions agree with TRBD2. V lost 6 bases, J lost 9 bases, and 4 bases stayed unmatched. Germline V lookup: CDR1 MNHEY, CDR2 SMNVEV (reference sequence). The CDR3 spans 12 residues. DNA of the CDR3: TGTGCCAGCAGCCCCCTAGCGGGTGAGCAGTTCTTC. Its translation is CASSPLAGEQFF.

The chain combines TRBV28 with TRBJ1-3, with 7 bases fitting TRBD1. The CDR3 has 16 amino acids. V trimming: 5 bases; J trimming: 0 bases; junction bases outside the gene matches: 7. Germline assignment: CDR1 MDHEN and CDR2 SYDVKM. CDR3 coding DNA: TGTGCCAGCAGTCGCGCGACAGGGCGCTCTGGAAACACCATATATTTT. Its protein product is CASSRATGRSGNTIYF.

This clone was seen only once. For the CDR3, the DNA is TGTGCCAGCCGCGAGGGACAGGGGCGCACCGGGGAGCTGTTTTTT. Translated: CASREGQGRTGELFF. V and J are TRBV19 and TRBJ2-2, with TRBD1 identical over 10 bases. The J segment lost 4 bases and the V segment lost 9 bases, leaving 8 bases of the junction unmatched. The CDR3 covers 15 residues. Germline CDR1 reads LNHDA; CDR2 reads SQIVND (reference sequence).